Listed below are T cell receptor beta chains from one sample, sequenced in a study of technical replicates of blood from a few donors. The method was immunoSEQ multiplex PCR; TCRdb's version includes in-frame clones alone and lacks a portion of them. The sample lists 60,000 to 65,000 clones, around 88% occurring once. Sequenced: PBMCs. These receptors came from a human donor in good health. Some clones in this sample may be carry-over from other donors' samples. CDR3s include the opening cysteine and the closing phenylalanine or tryptophan. Fields, in order: J gene, clone size, D gene, V gene, CDR3 DNA, CDR3 protein. D genes are given only for firm matches. Only some rows state a clone size, as once, few, many or a class for expanded clones.

j_gene: TRBJ2-3; abundance: .; d_gene: TRBD1; v_gene: TRBV2; CDR3nt: TGTGCCAGCAGTCTTACCTATACCGGGACAGGGTATTCAGATACGCAGTATTTT; CDR3aa: CASSLTYTGTGYSDTQYF
j_gene: TRBJ2-7; abundance: .; d_gene: TRBD2; v_gene: TRBV7-9; CDR3nt: TGTGCCAGCAGCGTCTCTAGCGGTCGCTCCTACGAGCAGTACTTC; CDR3aa: CASSVSSGRSYEQYF
j_gene: TRBJ2-7; abundance: .; d_gene: TRBD1; v_gene: TRBV7-2; CDR3nt: TGTGCCAGCAGCTCTCGGGACAGGGCCTCCTACGAGCAGTACTTC; CDR3aa: CASSSRDRASYEQYF
j_gene: TRBJ1-6; abundance: .; d_gene: .; v_gene: TRBV5-1; CDR3nt: TGCGCCAGCAGCTGGTCAGGGTTTAATTCACCCCTCCACTTT; CDR3aa: CASSWSGFNSPLHF
j_gene: TRBJ1-1; abundance: .; d_gene: TRBD1; v_gene: TRBV5-6; CDR3nt: TGTGCCAGCAGCCCGGAGGTGGGACAGGGGGACACTGAAGCTTTCTTT; CDR3aa: CASSPEVGQGDTEAFF
j_gene: TRBJ1-5; abundance: .; d_gene: TRBD1; v_gene: TRBV5-6; CDR3nt: TGTGCCAGCAGCTTGCAGGGGACAGTTAATAGCAATCAGCCCCAGCATTTT; CDR3aa: CASSLQGTVNSNQPQHF
j_gene: TRBJ2-3; abundance: few; d_gene: TRBD2; v_gene: TRBV7-2; CDR3nt: TGTGCCAGCAGCTTAGCGGTGGGGGGAAAGCGGGGGGTACGCACAGATACGCAGTATTTT; CDR3aa: CASSLAVGGKRGVRTDTQYF
j_gene: TRBJ2-7; abundance: .; d_gene: TRBD2; v_gene: TRBV10-1; CDR3nt: TGCGCCAGCCCCCGAGCTAGCGGTCTTAAGCAGTACTTC; CDR3aa: CASPRASGLKQYF
j_gene: TRBJ2-2; abundance: .; d_gene: TRBD2; v_gene: TRBV2; CDR3nt: TGTGCCAGCGGGACTAGCGGGAACACCGGGGAGCTGTTTTTT; CDR3aa: CASGTSGNTGELFF
j_gene: TRBJ1-5; abundance: .; d_gene: TRBD1; v_gene: TRBV19; CDR3nt: TGTGCCAGTATCCCGAGGATTACCGGGACAGCATATCAGCCCCAGCATTTT; CDR3aa: CASIPRITGTAYQPQHF
j_gene: TRBJ2-1; abundance: .; d_gene: .; v_gene: TRBV4-1; CDR3nt: TGCGCCAGCAGCCAACCACGGACAGGGAGGGCCTACAATGAGCAGTTCTTC; CDR3aa: CASSQPRTGRAYNEQFF
j_gene: TRBJ1-6; abundance: .; d_gene: .; v_gene: TRBV5-6; CDR3nt: TGTGCCAGCAGCCGGGAGAGGATATTGTATAATTCACCCCTCCACTTT; CDR3aa: CASSRERILYNSPLHF
j_gene: TRBJ2-1; abundance: .; d_gene: .; v_gene: TRBV15; CDR3nt: TGTGCCACCAGCAGAGAGGGAGCCCGGGAGCAGTTCTTC; CDR3aa: CATSREGAREQFF
j_gene: TRBJ1-5; abundance: .; d_gene: .; v_gene: TRBV5-8; CDR3nt: TGTGCCAGCAGATCCCCAGGGTTGGGCAATCAGCCCCAGCATTTT; CDR3aa: CASRSPGLGNQPQHF
j_gene: TRBJ2-3; abundance: .; d_gene: TRBD2; v_gene: TRBV11-2; CDR3nt: TGTGCCAGCAGCCAGTTAGCGGGAGGGTACACAGATACGCAGTATTTT; CDR3aa: CASSQLAGGYTDTQYF
j_gene: TRBJ2-5; abundance: .; d_gene: .; v_gene: TRBV20-1; CDR3nt: TGCAGTGTTTCCCCGTCGGAGACCCAGTACTTC; CDR3aa: CSVSPSETQYF
j_gene: TRBJ1-1; abundance: .; d_gene: .; v_gene: TRBV11-2; CDR3nt: TGTGCCAGCAGCTTGATGCACAGGGTGGGTACTGAAGCTTTCTTT; CDR3aa: CASSLMHRVGTEAFF
j_gene: TRBJ2-1; abundance: .; d_gene: TRBD2; v_gene: TRBV6-4; CDR3nt: TGTGCCAGCAGTGACGGGACTAGCAGGGCCTACAATGAGCAGTTCTTC; CDR3aa: CASSDGTSRAYNEQFF
j_gene: TRBJ2-7; abundance: .; d_gene: .; v_gene: TRBV14; CDR3nt: TGTGCCAGCAGCCAAGTAGACAGCCCCTACGAGCAGTACTTC; CDR3aa: CASSQVDSPYEQYF
j_gene: TRBJ2-3; abundance: .; d_gene: .; v_gene: TRBV4-2; CDR3nt: TGTGCCAGCAGCCAAGGAGGGTTTGAAGCGAGCACAGATACGCAGTATTTT; CDR3aa: CASSQGGFEASTDTQYF
j_gene: TRBJ2-2; abundance: .; d_gene: .; v_gene: TRBV5-6; CDR3nt: TGTGCCAGCACCCGTGTGGGGTATGGGGGCGCGAACACCGGGGAGCTGTTTTTT; CDR3aa: CASTRVGYGGANTGELFF
j_gene: TRBJ2-1; abundance: .; d_gene: .; v_gene: TRBV7-8; CDR3nt: TGTGCCAGCAAAGCGCCGAACGACGATGAGCAGTTCTTC; CDR3aa: CASKAPNDDEQFF
j_gene: TRBJ1-2; abundance: .; d_gene: .; v_gene: TRBV11-1; CDR3nt: TGTGCCAGCAGCTTAGCACTAAACTATGGCTACACCTTC; CDR3aa: CASSLALNYGYTF
j_gene: TRBJ1-3; abundance: .; d_gene: TRBD1; v_gene: TRBV9; CDR3nt: TGTGCCAGCAGCGCAAAAGACCAGGGGGGTGGAAACACCATATATTTT; CDR3aa: CASSAKDQGGGNTIYF
j_gene: TRBJ2-5; abundance: .; d_gene: TRBD2; v_gene: TRBV15; CDR3nt: TGTGCCACCAGCAGAGATTCTAGCGGGAGCGGGGAGACCCAGTACTTC; CDR3aa: CATSRDSSGSGETQYF
j_gene: TRBJ1-1; abundance: .; d_gene: TRBD1; v_gene: TRBV29-1; CDR3nt: TGCAGCGCACAGTTACAGGGGGCGACTGAAGCTTTCTTT; CDR3aa: CSAQLQGATEAFF
j_gene: TRBJ2-7; abundance: .; d_gene: TRBD1; v_gene: TRBV29-1; CDR3nt: TGCAGCGTCTGGGGGACAGGGGGACGATACGAGCAGTACTTC; CDR3aa: CSVWGTGGRYEQYF
j_gene: TRBJ1-2; abundance: .; d_gene: .; v_gene: TRBV7-8; CDR3nt: TGTGCCAGTGGGGGGGTCTATGGCTACACCTTC; CDR3aa: CASGGVYGYTF
j_gene: TRBJ2-5; abundance: .; d_gene: TRBD2; v_gene: TRBV7-9; CDR3nt: TGTGCCAGCAGCTCTAGGACTAGCGGGGGGCTCCAAGAGACCCAGTACTTC; CDR3aa: CASSSRTSGGLQETQYF
j_gene: TRBJ1-1; abundance: few; d_gene: .; v_gene: TRBV7-9; CDR3nt: TGTGCCAGCAGCTTTGGACAGTCTGAAGCTTTCTTT; CDR3aa: CASSFGQSEAFF
j_gene: TRBJ2-1; abundance: .; d_gene: .; v_gene: TRBV10-3; CDR3nt: TGTGCCCTATCAAGTACCCTCAATGAGCAGTTCTTC; CDR3aa: CALSSTLNEQFF
j_gene: TRBJ2-7; abundance: .; d_gene: .; v_gene: TRBV4-3; CDR3nt: TGCGCCAGCAGCCAAGCGGCAGGGGCTGACGAGCAGTACTTC; CDR3aa: CASSQAAGADEQYF
j_gene: TRBJ2-1; abundance: .; d_gene: TRBD2; v_gene: TRBV27; CDR3nt: TGTGCCAGCAGGGAGTTACTAGCGGGCAGGACTGAGCAGTTCTTC; CDR3aa: CASRELLAGRTEQFF
j_gene: TRBJ1-1; abundance: .; d_gene: .; v_gene: TRBV5-6; CDR3nt: TGTGCCAGCAGAGGAGGACAGCTCATGAACACTGAAGCTTTCTTT; CDR3aa: CASRGGQLMNTEAFF
j_gene: TRBJ1-6; abundance: .; d_gene: .; v_gene: TRBV4-3; CDR3nt: TGCGCCAGCAGCCAGGCAGGGTTTGGTAGTTCACCCCTCCACTTT; CDR3aa: CASSQAGFGSSPLHF
j_gene: TRBJ2-3; abundance: .; d_gene: TRBD2; v_gene: TRBV13; CDR3nt: TGTGCCAGCAGCCTTCTCGTCGGGGGGGAAACAGATACGCAGTATTTT; CDR3aa: CASSLLVGGETDTQYF
j_gene: TRBJ2-7; abundance: once; d_gene: TRBD2; v_gene: TRBV5-1; CDR3nt: TGCGCCAGCAGCTTGGTGGGCGGGGGGGCCAGCGAGCAGTACTTC; CDR3aa: CASSLVGGGASEQYF
j_gene: TRBJ2-6; abundance: .; d_gene: .; v_gene: TRBV13; CDR3nt: TGTGCCAGCAGCTTAGCCGGGAACTCTGGGGCCAACGTCCTGACTTTC; CDR3aa: CASSLAGNSGANVLTF
j_gene: TRBJ2-7; abundance: .; d_gene: .; v_gene: TRBV5-1; CDR3nt: TGCGCCAGCAGCTTGCTTGGGGAGAGCTACGAGCAGTACTTC; CDR3aa: CASSLLGESYEQYF
j_gene: TRBJ1-1; abundance: .; d_gene: .; v_gene: TRBV7-2; CDR3nt: TGTGCCAGCTCGTTGGCAGGGGTGAGTGAAGCTTTCTTT; CDR3aa: CASSLAGVSEAFF
j_gene: TRBJ2-7; abundance: .; d_gene: TRBD2; v_gene: TRBV5-1; CDR3nt: TGCGCCAGCAGTACGGGACTAGCGACTAACGAGCAGTACTTC; CDR3aa: CASSTGLATNEQYF
j_gene: TRBJ2-3; abundance: .; d_gene: TRBD2; v_gene: TRBV6-4; CDR3nt: TGTGCCAGCAGTGAGGGACTAGCGGGAGCGCAAGATACGCAGTATTTT; CDR3aa: CASSEGLAGAQDTQYF
j_gene: TRBJ2-2; abundance: few; d_gene: TRBD2; v_gene: TRBV5-6; CDR3nt: TGTGCCAGCAGCTTATATAGCGGGCCCACGGACGGGGAGCTGTTTTTT; CDR3aa: CASSLYSGPTDGELFF
j_gene: TRBJ2-3; abundance: .; d_gene: .; v_gene: TRBV30; CDR3nt: TGTGCCTGGAGTAGGGGCAGAAGCACAGATACGCAGTATTTT; CDR3aa: CAWSRGRSTDTQYF
j_gene: TRBJ1-2; abundance: .; d_gene: .; v_gene: TRBV29-1; CDR3nt: TGCAGCGTTGATCCTGGCGTGGAGGATGGCTACACCTTC; CDR3aa: CSVDPGVEDGYTF
j_gene: TRBJ2-5; abundance: once; d_gene: TRBD2; v_gene: TRBV2; CDR3nt: TGTGCCAGCAATGGTGGAACTAGCGGGGGGTTGACCCAGTACTTC; CDR3aa: CASNGGTSGGLTQYF
j_gene: TRBJ2-7; abundance: .; d_gene: .; v_gene: TRBV21-1; CDR3nt: TGTGCCAGCAGCGTACGGGAGGGCCCCCACGAGCAGTACTTC; CDR3aa: CASSVREGPHEQYF
j_gene: TRBJ1-4; abundance: .; d_gene: .; v_gene: TRBV27; CDR3nt: TGTGCCAGCAGTTTATCGTCAAGGGGATCGAATGAAAAACTGTTTTTT; CDR3aa: CASSLSSRGSNEKLFF
j_gene: TRBJ1-5; abundance: .; d_gene: TRBD1; v_gene: TRBV6-5; CDR3nt: TGTGCCAGCAGGGCAGGGGGTAGCAATCAGCCCCAGCATTTT; CDR3aa: CASRAGGSNQPQHF
j_gene: TRBJ1-1; abundance: .; d_gene: .; v_gene: TRBV5-5; CDR3nt: TGTGCCAGCAGCTTGTTAGGACAATGGAACACTGAAGCTTTCTTT; CDR3aa: CASSLLGQWNTEAFF
j_gene: TRBJ2-6; abundance: .; d_gene: TRBD1; v_gene: TRBV30; CDR3nt: TGTGCCTGGAGGGTGCGGGACAGGTTCCCGGCTGGGGCCAACGTCCTGACTTTC; CDR3aa: CAWRVRDRFPAGANVLTF
j_gene: TRBJ1-5; abundance: once; d_gene: TRBD1; v_gene: TRBV4-3; CDR3nt: TGCGCCAGCAGCCAAGACTTGACACAGGGGCGCATTCGGCCCCAGCATTTT; CDR3aa: CASSQDLTQGRIRPQHF